This T cell receptor beta chain was retrieved from a study of T cells in Graves' hyperthyroidism and ophthalmopathy. Study-wide results and limits: Blood also carried most thyroid clonotypes expanded above 0.001.

Each diagnosis was grounded in clinical symptoms, serum thyroxine and TRAb, thyroid ultrasound, and orbital computed tomography. Concerning this clonotype: Antigen unknown.

The CDR3 consists of 15 residues. CDR1 and CDR2 from the germline V gene are SGHTA and FQGTGA. V was trimmed by 5 bases and J by 2 bases, leaving 13 bases between them. Regions amplified from RNA transcripts were the TCR beta CDR3 regions. RT-PCR in the first round (using the HTBI primer set) targeted the TCR CDR3. TCRdb analysed the multiplex PCR reads with MiXCR anew, one entry per CDR3 protein. The table records approximately 570,000 distinct CDR3 sequences, 15% to 20% of them present only once. This clonotype was obtained from a man aged 40-49 years with Graves' ophthalmopathy. The sequencing input was blood. V gene TRBV7-3 combines with J gene TRBJ1-3; perhaps TRBD1 as D (5 bases). In DNA form, the CDR3 reads TGTGCCAGCAGCCGAAAATCGGGGCCTGGAAACACCATATATTTT. This gives the protein CASSRKSGPGNTIYF.